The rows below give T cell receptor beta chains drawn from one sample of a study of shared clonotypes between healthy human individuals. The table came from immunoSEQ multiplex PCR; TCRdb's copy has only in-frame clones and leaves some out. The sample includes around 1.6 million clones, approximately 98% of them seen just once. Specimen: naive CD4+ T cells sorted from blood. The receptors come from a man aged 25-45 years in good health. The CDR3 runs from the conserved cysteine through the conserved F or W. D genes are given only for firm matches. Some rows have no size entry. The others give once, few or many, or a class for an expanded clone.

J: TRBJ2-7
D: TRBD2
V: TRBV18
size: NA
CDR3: CASSSGTSGSYEQYF
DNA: TGTGCCAGCTCATCCGGGACTAGCGGGAGCTACGAGCAGTACTTC

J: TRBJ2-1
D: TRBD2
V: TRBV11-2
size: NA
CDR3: CASSPGLAGAHEQFF
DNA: TGTGCCAGCAGCCCTGGACTAGCGGGAGCTCATGAGCAGTTCTTC

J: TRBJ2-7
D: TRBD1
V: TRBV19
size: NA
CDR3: CASRGTRTGGSYEQYF
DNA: TGTGCCAGTAGGGGAACCAGGACAGGTGGTTCCTACGAGCAGTACTTC

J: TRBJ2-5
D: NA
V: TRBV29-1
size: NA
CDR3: CSVEGQGLGETQYF
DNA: TGCAGCGTTGAAGGTCAAGGGTTGGGAGAGACCCAGTACTTC

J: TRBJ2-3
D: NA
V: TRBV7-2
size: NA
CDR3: CASSLGGRVRLNTQYF
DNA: TGTGCCAGCAGCTTAGGGGGCAGGGTCCGTCTTAATACGCAGTATTTT

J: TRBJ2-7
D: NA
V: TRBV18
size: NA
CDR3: CASSPGPRTHPYSYEQYF
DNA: TGTGCCAGCTCACCCGGGCCGAGAACCCACCCGTACTCCTACGAGCAGTACTTC

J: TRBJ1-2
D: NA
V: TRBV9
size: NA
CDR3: CASSKARTDGYTF
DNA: TGTGCCAGCAGCAAAGCCCGGACAGATGGCTACACCTTC

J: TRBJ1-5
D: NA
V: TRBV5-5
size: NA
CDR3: CASSLYRDQGSNQPQHF
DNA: TGTGCCAGCAGCCTTTATAGAGACCAGGGGAGCAATCAGCCCCAGCATTTT

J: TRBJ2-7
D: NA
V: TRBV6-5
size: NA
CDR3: CASQIAPDPAYEQYF
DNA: TGTGCCAGCCAAATAGCTCCTGACCCTGCCTACGAGCAGTACTTC

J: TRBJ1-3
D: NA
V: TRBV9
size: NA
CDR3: CASSGDPSGNTIYF
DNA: TGTGCCAGCAGTGGAGACCCCTCTGGAAACACCATATATTTT

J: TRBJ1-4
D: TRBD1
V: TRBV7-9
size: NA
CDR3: CASSFSDRVSVELFF
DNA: TGTGCCAGCAGCTTTTCCGACAGGGTCAGTGTAGAACTGTTTTTT

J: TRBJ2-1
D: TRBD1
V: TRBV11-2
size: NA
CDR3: CASTTGTGKIEHEFF
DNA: TGTGCCAGCACAACCGGGACAGGGAAGATTGAACATGAGTTCTTC

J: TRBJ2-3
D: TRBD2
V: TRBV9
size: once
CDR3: CASSSHPGLAGVVGTDTQYF
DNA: TGTGCCAGCAGCTCACACCCGGGACTAGCGGGAGTTGTTGGCACAGATACGCAGTATTTT

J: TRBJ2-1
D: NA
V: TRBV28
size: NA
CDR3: CASSLMGYNEQFF
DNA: TGTGCCAGCAGTTTAATGGGGTATAATGAGCAGTTCTTC

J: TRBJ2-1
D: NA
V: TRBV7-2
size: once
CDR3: CASSLVLGTLTYNEQFF
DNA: TGTGCCAGCAGCTTAGTACTAGGGACTCTCACGTACAATGAGCAGTTCTTC

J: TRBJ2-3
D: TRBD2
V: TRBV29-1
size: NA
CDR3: CSVDPSGHTDTQYF
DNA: TGCAGCGTTGACCCTAGCGGCCACACAGATACGCAGTATTTT

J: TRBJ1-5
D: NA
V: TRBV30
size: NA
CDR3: CAWRGGGTQPQHF
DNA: TGTGCCTGGAGGGGAGGGGGTACGCAGCCCCAGCATTTT

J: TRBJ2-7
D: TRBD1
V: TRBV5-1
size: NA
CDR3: CASSSRTGSYEQYF
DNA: TGCGCCAGCAGCTCCAGGACAGGGTCCTACGAGCAGTACTTC

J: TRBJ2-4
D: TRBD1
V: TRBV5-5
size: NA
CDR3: CASSPGQGLAKNIQYF
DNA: TGTGCCAGCAGCCCTGGACAGGGTTTGGCCAAAAACATTCAGTACTTC

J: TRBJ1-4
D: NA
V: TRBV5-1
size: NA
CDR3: CASSPASTGGWEKLFF
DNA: TGCGCCAGCAGCCCCGCATCGACAGGTGGCTGGGAAAAACTGTTTTTT

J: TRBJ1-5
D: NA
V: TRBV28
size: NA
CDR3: CASKWGANQPQHF
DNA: TGTGCCAGCAAGTGGGGGGCCAATCAGCCCCAGCATTTT

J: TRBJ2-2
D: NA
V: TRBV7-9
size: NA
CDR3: CAIPYAGTPGFTGELFF
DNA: TGTGCCATACCATACGCCGGGACCCCCGGTTTCACCGGGGAGCTGTTTTTT

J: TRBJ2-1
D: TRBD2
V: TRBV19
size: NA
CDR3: CASSPSRLADNEQFF
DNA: TGTGCCAGTAGTCCTTCACGGCTAGCGGACAATGAGCAGTTCTTC

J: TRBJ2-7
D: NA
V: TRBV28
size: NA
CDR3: CASSPAGTSYEQYF
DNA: TGTGCCAGCAGTCCGGCTGGGACCTCCTACGAGCAGTACTTC

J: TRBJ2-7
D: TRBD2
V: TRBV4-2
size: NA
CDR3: CASSQDPKGLAGGGYEQYF
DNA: TGTGCCAGCAGCCAAGATCCCAAAGGGCTAGCGGGAGGGGGCTACGAGCAGTACTTC

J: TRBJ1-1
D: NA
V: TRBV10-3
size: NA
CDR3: CAVSTDRGGTEAFF
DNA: TGTGCCGTCTCAACCGACAGAGGAGGGACTGAAGCTTTCTTT

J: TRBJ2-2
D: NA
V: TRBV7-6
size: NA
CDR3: CASSLNSIPGLTGELFF
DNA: TGTGCCAGCAGCTTAAACTCGATTCCCGGGCTCACCGGGGAGCTGTTTTTT

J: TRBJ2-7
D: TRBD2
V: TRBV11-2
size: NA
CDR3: CASSLVSGATYEQYF
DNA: TGTGCCAGCAGCTTGGTTAGCGGGGCCACCTACGAGCAGTACTTC

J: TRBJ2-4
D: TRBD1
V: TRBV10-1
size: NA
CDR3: CASSSGTGKNIQYF
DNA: TGCGCCAGCAGTTCCGGGACAGGGAAAAACATTCAGTACTTC

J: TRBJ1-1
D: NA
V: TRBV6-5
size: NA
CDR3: CASSYSHDMNTEAFF
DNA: TGTGCCAGCAGTTACTCACATGACATGAACACTGAAGCTTTCTTT

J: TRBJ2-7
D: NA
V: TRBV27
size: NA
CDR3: CASRSVGGFSYEQYF
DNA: TGTGCCAGCAGGTCCGTAGGCGGGTTCTCCTACGAGCAGTACTTC

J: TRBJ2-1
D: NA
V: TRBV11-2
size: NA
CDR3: CASSPGWAFNEQFF
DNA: TGTGCCAGCAGCCCAGGGTGGGCCTTTAATGAGCAGTTCTTC

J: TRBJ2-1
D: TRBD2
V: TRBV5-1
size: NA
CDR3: CASSSLAGGGNEQFF
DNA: TGCGCCAGCAGCTCATTGGCGGGAGGGGGCAATGAGCAGTTCTTC

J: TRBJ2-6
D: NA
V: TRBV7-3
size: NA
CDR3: CASSLGQPGANVLTF
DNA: TGTGCCAGCAGCTTAGGACAGCCTGGGGCCAACGTCCTGACTTTC

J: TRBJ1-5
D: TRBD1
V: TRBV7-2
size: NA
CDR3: CASSFFIDRGNQPQHF
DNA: TGTGCCAGCAGCTTTTTTATCGACAGGGGGAATCAGCCCCAGCATTTT

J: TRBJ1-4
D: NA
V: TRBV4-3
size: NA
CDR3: CASSQDRFRPNEKLFF
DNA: TGCGCCAGCAGCCAAGATCGTTTCCGGCCTAATGAAAAACTGTTTTTT

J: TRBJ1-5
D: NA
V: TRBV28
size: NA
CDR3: CASSFSGVSNQPQHF
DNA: TGTGCCAGCAGTTTTTCAGGCGTTAGCAATCAGCCCCAGCATTTT

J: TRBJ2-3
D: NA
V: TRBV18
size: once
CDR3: CASSPPGPIRDTQYF
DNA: TGTGCCAGCTCTCCCCCTGGTCCAATACGAGATACGCAGTATTTT

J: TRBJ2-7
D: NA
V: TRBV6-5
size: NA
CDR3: CASSRGASYEQYF
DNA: TGTGCCAGCAGCAGGGGGGCGAGCTACGAGCAGTACTTC

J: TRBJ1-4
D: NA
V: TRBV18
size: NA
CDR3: CASSPPRFSEGSEKLFF
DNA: TGTGCCAGCTCACCCCCACGGTTTTCAGAGGGGAGTGAAAAACTGTTTTTT

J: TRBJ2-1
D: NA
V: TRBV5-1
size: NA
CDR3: CASSFGTSYNEQFF
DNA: TGCGCCAGCAGCTTCGGGACTTCCTACAATGAGCAGTTCTTC

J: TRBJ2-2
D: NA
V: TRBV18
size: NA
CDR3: CASSLQRTTNTGELFF
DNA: TGTGCCAGCTCCCTCCAAAGGACAACGAACACCGGGGAGCTGTTTTTT

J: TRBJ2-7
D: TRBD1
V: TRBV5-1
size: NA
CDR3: CASSATGQYEQYF
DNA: TGCGCCAGCAGCGCGACAGGGCAATACGAGCAGTACTTC

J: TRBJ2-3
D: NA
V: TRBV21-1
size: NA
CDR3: CASSKEGGAGVRTDTQYF
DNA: TGTGCCAGCAGCAAAGAAGGCGGAGCGGGAGTGAGAACAGATACGCAGTATTTT

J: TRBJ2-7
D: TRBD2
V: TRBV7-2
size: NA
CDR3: CASSLIAGVSYEQYF
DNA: TGTGCCAGCAGCTTAATAGCGGGAGTGTCCTACGAGCAGTACTTC

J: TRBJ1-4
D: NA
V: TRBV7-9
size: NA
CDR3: CASSLRSRTDEKLFF
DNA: TGTGCCAGCAGCTTGAGGAGCAGAACGGATGAAAAACTGTTTTTT

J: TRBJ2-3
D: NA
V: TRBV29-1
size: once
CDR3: CSAPTPTDTQYF
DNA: TGCAGCGCACCGACACCTACAGATACGCAGTATTTT

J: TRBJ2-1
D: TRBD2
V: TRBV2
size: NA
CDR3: CASSPLAGAPNEQFF
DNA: TGTGCCAGCAGTCCCCTAGCGGGAGCCCCCAATGAGCAGTTCTTC

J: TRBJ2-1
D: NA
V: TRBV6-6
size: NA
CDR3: CASSYRGANEQFF
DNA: TGTGCCAGCAGTTACAGGGGGGCCAATGAGCAGTTCTTC

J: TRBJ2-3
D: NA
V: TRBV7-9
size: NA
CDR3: CASSLPRGPDTQYF
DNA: TGTGCCAGCAGCTTACCCAGGGGCCCCGATACGCAGTATTTT

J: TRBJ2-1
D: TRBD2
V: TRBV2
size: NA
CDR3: CASSSYGVAGGFSSYNEQFF
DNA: TGTGCCAGCAGTTCATACGGGGTGGCGGGAGGGTTCAGCTCCTACAATGAGCAGTTCTTC

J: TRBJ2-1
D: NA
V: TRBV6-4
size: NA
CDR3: CASSDSLLPGYEQFF
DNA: TGTGCCAGCAGTGACTCCCTTCTACCGGGGTATGAGCAGTTCTTC

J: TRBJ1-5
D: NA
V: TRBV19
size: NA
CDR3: CASSMGRGVNQPQHF
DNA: TGTGCCAGTAGTATGGGACGAGGGGTTAATCAGCCCCAGCATTTT

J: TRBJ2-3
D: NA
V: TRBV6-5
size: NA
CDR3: CASSYSGTKRTDTQYF
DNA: TGTGCCAGCAGTTACTCGGGAACTAAACGCACAGATACGCAGTATTTT

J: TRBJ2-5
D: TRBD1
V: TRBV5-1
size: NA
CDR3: CASSRDRGTQETQYF
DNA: TGCGCCAGCAGCCGGGACAGGGGAACCCAAGAGACCCAGTACTTC

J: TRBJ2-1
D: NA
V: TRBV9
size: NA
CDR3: CASSVGLTYNEQFF
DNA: TGTGCCAGCAGCGTCGGACTCACCTACAATGAGCAGTTCTTC

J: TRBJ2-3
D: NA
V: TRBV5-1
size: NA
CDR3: CASSWGTSNTQYF
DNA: TGCGCCAGCAGCTGGGGGACTTCAAATACGCAGTATTTT

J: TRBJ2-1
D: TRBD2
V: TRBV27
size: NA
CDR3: CASSYLAGLPIDEQFF
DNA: TGTGCCAGCAGTTACCTCGCGGGACTACCGATCGATGAGCAGTTCTTC

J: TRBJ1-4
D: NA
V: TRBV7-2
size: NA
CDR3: CASSFQRADNEKLFF
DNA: TGTGCCAGCAGCTTTCAGAGGGCCGATAATGAAAAACTGTTTTTT